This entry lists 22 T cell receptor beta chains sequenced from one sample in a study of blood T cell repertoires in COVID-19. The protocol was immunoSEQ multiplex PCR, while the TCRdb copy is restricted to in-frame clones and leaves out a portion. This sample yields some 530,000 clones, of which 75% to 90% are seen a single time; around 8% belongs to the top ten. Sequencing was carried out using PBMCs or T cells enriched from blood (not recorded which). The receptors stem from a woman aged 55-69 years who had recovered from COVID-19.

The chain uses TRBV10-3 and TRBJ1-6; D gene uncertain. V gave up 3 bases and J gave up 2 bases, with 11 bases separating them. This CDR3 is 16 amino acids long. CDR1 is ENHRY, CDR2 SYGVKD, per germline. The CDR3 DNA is TGTGCCATCAGTGACGGAGGGCAGGCCTATAATTCACCCCTCCACTTT. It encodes CAISDGGQAYNSPLHF.

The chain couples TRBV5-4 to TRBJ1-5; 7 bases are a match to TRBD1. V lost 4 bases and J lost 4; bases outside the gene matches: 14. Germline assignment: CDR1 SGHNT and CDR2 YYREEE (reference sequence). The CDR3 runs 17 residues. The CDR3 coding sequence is TGTGCCAGCAGCGAGGGGGCCCCAGGGGTTGGGAATCAGCCCCAGCATTTT. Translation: CASSEGAPGVGNQPQHF.

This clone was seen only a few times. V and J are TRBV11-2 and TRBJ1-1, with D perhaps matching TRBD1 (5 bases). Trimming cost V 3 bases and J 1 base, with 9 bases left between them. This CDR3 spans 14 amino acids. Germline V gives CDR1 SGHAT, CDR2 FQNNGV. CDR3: CASSFGQGNTEAFF. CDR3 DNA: TGTGCCAGCAGCTTCGGTCAGGGGAACACTGAAGCTTTCTTT.

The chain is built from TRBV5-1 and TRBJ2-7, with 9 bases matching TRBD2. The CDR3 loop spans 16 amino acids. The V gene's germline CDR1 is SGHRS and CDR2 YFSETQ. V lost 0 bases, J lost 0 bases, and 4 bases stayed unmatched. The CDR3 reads CASSLVSSGGSYEQYF. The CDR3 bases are TGCGCCAGCAGCTTGGTTAGTAGCGGGGGCTCCTACGAGCAGTACTTC.

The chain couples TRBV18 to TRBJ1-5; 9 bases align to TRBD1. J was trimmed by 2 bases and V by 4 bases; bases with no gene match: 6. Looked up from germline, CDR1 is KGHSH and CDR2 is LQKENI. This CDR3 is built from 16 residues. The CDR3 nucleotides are TGTGCCAGCTCACAGGGGACAGGGCAAGGCAATCAGCCCCAGCATTTT. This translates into CASSQGTGQGNQPQHF.

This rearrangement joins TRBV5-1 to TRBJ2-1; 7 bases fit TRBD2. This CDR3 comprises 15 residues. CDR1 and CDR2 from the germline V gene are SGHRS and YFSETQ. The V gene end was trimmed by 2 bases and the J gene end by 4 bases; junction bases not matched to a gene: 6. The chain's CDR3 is CASSFMGGTYNEQFF. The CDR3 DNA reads TGCGCCAGCAGCTTCATGGGGGGGACGTACAATGAGCAGTTCTTC. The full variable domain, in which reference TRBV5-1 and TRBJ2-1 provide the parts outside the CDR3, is KAGVTQTPRYLIKTRGQQVTLSCSPISGHRSVSWYQQTPGQGLQFLFEYFSETQRNKGNFPGRFSGRQFSNSRSEMNVSTLELGDSALYLCASSFMGGTYNEQFFGPGTRLTVL.

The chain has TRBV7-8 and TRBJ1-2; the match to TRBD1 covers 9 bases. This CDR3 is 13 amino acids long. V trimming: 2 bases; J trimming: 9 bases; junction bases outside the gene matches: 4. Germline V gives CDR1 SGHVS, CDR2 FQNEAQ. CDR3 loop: CASSLWGQGSYTF. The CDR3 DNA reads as TGTGCCAGCAGCTTATGGGGACAGGGAAGCTACACCTTC.

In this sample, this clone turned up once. The CDR3 protein is CASSSSVGRGYNEQFF. CDR3 bases: TGTGCCAGCAGTTCGAGTGTCGGCAGGGGGTACAATGAGCAGTTCTTC. The genes are TRBV6-5 and TRBJ2-1, with 7 nucleotides matching TRBD1. Per the germline V gene, CDR1 is MNHEY and CDR2 is SVGAGI. The J segment lost 4 bases and the V segment lost 4 bases, leaving 10 bases of the junction unmatched. This CDR3 has 16 residues.

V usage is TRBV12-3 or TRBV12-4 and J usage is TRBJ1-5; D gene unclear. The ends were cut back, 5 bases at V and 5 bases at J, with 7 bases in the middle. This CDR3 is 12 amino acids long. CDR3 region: CASSPRDQPQHF. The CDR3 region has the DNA TGTGCCAGCAGTCCCCGGGATCAGCCCCAGCATTTT.

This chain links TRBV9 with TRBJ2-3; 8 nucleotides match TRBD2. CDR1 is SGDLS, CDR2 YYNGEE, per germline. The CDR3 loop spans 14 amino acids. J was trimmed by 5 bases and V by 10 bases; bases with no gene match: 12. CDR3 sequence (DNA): TGTGCCCCCCCGGGGGGGGCTAGGGGAGATACGCAGTATTTT. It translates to CAPPGGARGDTQYF.

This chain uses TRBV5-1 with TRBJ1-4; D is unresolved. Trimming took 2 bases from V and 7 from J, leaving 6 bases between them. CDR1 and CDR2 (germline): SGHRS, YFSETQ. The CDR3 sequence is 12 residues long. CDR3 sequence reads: CASSLPGEKLFF. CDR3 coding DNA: TGCGCCAGCAGCTTACCCGGTGAAAAACTGTTTTTT.

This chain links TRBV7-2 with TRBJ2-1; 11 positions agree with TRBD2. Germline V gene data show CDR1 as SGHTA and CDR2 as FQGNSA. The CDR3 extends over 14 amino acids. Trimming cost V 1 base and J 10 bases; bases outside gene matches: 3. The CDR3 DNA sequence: TGTGCCAGCAGCTTAGGCCCTAGCGGGGGGGAGCAGTTCTTC. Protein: CASSLGPSGGEQFF.

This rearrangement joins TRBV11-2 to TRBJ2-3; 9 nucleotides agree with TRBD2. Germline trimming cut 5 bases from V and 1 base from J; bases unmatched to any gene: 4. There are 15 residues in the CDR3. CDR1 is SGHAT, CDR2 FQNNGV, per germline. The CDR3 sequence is CASSPRLAGTDTQYF. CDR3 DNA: TGTGCCAGCAGCCCCAGACTAGCGGGCACAGATACGCAGTATTTT.

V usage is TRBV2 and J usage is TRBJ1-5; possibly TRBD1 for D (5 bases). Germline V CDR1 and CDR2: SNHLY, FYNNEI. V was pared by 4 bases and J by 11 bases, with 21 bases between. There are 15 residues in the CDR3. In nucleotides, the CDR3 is TGTGCCAGCAGTGTGGGGGACGTCGGTCGGGGGGCCCAGCATTTT. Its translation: CASSVGDVGRGAQHF.

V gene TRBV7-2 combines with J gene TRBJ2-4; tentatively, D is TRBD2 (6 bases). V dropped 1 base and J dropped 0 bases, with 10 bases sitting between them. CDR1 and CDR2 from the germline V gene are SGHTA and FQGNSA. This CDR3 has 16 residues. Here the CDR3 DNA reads TGTGCCAGCAGCTTAGGGGACTGGGGAGCCAAAAACATTCAGTACTTC. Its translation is CASSLGDWGAKNIQYF.

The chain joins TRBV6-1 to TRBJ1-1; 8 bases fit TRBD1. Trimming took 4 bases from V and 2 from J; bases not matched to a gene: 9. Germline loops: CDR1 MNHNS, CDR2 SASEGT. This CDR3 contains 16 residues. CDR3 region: CASSARTGMRNTEAFF. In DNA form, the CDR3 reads TGTGCCAGCAGTGCTCGGACAGGGATGAGAAACACTGAAGCTTTCTTT.

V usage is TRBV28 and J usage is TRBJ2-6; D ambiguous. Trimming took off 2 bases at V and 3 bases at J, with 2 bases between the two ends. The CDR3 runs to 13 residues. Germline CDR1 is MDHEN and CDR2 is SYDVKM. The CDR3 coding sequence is TGTGCCAGCAGTTTACGTGGGGCCAACGTCCTGACTTTC. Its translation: CASSLRGANVLTF.

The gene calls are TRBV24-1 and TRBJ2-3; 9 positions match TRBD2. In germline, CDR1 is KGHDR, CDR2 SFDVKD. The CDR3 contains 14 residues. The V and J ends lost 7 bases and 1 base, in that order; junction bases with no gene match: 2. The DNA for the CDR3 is TGTGCCACCAGGGGCGGGGGGGGCACAGATACGCAGTATTTT. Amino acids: CATRGGGGTDTQYF.

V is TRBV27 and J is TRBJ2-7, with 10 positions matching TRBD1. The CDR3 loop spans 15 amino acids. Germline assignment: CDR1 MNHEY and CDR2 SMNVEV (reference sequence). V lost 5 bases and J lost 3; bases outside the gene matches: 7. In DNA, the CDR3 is TGTGCCAGCAGTCCTGAGACAGGGGGCCGCTACGAGCAGTACTTC. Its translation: CASSPETGGRYEQYF.

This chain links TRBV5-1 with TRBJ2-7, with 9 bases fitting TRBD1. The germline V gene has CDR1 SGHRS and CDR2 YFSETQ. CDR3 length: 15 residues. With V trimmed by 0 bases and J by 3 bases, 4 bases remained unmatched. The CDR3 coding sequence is TGCGCCAGCAGCTTGGAGGGACAGGGTTTCTACGAGCAGTACGTC. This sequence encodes CASSLEGQGFYEQYV.

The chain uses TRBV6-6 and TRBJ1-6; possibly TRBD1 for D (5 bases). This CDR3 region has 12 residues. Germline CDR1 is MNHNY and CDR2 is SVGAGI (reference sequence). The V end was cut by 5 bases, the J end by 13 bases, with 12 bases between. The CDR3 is CASSLDTQPLHF. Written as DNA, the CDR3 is TGTGCCAGCAGTCTGGACACGCAGCCCCTCCACTTT.

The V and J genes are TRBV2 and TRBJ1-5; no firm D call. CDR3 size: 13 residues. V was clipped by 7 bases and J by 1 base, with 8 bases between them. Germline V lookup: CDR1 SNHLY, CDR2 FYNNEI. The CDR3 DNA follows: TGTGCCAGCAACGGGGAAAGCAATCAGCCCCAGCATTTT. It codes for CASNGESNQPQHF. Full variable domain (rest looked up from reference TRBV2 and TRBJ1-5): EPEVTQTPSHQVTQMGQEVILRCVPISNHLYFYWYRQILGQKVEFLVSFYNNEISEKSEIFDDQFSVERPDGSNFTLKIRSTKLEDSAMYFCASNGESNQPQHFGDGTRLSIL.